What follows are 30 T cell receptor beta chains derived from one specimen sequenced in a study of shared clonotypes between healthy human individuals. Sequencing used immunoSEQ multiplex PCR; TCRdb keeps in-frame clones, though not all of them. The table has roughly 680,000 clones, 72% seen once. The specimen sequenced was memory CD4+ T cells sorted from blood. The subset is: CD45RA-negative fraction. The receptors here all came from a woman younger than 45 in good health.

CDR3 sequence reads: CASGGGNRGNEQFF. CDR3 nucleotides: TGTGCCAGCGGCGGCGGGAATCGCGGAAATGAGCAGTTCTTC. The chain links TRBV2 to TRBJ2-1; D perhaps matches TRBD2 (6 bases). The CDR3 covers 14 residues. The V end lost 8 bases, the J end lost 7 bases, and 18 bases lay between the germline ends. Germline V gene sequence: CDR1 SNHLY, CDR2 FYNNEI.

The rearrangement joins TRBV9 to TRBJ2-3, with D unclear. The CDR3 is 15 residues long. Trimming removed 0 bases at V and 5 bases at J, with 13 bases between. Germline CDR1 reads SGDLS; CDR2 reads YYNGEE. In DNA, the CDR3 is TGTGCCAGCAGCGTAGGGACCTCCGGGTTAGATACGCAGTATTTT. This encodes CASSVGTSGLDTQYF.

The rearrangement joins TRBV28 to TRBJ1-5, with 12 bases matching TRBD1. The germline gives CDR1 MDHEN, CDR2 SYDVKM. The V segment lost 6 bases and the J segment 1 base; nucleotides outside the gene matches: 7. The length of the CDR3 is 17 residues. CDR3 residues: CASSKGQGAKSNQPQHF. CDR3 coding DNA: TGTGCCAGCAGCAAGGGACAGGGGGCTAAGAGCAATCAGCCCCAGCATTTT. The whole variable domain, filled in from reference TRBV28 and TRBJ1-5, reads DVKVTQSSRYLVKRTGEKVFLECVQDMDHENMFWYRQDPGLGLRLIYFSYDVKMKEKGDIPEGYSVSREKKERFSLILESASTNQTSMYLCASSKGQGAKSNQPQHFGDGTRLSIL.

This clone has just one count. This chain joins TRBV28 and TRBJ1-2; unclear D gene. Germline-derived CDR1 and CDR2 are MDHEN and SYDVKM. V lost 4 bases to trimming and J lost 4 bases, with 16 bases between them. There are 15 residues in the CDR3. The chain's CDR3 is CASSSPGTITYGYTF. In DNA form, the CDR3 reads TGTGCCAGCAGTTCACCTGGTACAATTACCTATGGCTACACCTTC.

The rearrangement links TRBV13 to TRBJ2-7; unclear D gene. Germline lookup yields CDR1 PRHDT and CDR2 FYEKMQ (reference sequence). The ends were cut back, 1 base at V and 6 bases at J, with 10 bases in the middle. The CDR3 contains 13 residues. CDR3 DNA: TGTGCCAGCAGCTTAGAACTGGAGTCCGAGCAGTACTTC. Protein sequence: CASSLELESEQYF.

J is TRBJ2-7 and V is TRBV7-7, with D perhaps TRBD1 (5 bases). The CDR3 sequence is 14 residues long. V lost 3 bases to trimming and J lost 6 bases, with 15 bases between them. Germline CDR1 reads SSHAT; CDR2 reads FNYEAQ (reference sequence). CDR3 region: CASSFQDRKIEQYF. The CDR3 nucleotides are TGTGCCAGCAGCTTCCAAGACAGAAAGATCGAGCAGTACTTC. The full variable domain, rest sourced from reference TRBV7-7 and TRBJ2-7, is GAGVSQSPRYKVTKRGQDVTLRCDPISSHATLYWYQQALGQGPEFLTYFNYEAQPDKSGLPSDRFSAERPEGSISTLTIQRTEQRDSAMYRCASSFQDRKIEQYFGPGTRLTVT.

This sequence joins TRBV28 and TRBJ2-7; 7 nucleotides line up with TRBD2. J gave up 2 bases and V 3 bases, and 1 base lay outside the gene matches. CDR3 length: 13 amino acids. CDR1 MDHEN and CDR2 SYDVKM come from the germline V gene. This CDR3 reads CASSLGLTYEQYF. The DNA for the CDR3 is TGTGCCAGCAGTTTGGGACTAACCTACGAGCAGTACTTC.

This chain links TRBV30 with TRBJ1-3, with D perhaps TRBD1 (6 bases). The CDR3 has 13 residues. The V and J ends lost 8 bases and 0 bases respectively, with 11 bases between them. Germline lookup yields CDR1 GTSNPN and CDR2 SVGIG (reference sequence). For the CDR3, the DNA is TGTGCCGGAGACAGGACCTCTGGAAACACCATATATTTT. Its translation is CAGDRTSGNTIYF.

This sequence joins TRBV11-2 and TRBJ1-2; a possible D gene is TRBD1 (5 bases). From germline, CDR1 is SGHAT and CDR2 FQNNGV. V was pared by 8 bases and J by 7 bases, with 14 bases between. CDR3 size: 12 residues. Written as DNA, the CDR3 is TGTGCCAGCGCCACGTGGGGGGGTGGCTACACCTTC. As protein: CASATWGGGYTF.

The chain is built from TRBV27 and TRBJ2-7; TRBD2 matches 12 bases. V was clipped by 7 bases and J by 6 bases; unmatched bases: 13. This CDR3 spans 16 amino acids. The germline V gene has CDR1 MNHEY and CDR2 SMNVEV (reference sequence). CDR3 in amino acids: CASKTLSSGRALEQYF. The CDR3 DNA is TGTGCCAGCAAGACTCTCTCTAGCGGGAGGGCTCTCGAGCAGTACTTC.

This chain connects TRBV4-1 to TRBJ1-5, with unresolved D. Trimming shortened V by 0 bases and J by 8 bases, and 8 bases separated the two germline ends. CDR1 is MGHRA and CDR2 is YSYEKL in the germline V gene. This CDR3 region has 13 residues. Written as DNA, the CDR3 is TGCGCCAGCAGCCAAGATCCGCGTAAGCCCCAGCATTTT. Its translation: CASSQDPRKPQHF.

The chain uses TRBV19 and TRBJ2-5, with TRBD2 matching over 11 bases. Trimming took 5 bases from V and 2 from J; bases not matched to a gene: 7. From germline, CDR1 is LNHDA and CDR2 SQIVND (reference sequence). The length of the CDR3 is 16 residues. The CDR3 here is CASSPRVAGGQETQYF. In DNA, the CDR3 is TGTGCCAGTAGTCCCCGGGTAGCGGGAGGGCAAGAGACCCAGTACTTC.

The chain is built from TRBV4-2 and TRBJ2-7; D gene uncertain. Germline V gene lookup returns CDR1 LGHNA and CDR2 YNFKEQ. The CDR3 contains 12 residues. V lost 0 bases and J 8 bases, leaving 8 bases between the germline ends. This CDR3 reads CASSQDRSQQYF. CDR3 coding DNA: TGTGCCAGCAGCCAAGACCGGTCCCAGCAGTACTTC.

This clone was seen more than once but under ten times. This CDR3 is CASSKKVAGEAGEQYF. The CDR3 DNA reads as TGTGCCAGTAGTAAGAAAGTAGCGGGAGAGGCTGGGGAGCAGTACTTC. This chain connects TRBV19 to TRBJ2-7; TRBD2 agrees at 9 bases. J lost 7 bases, V lost 4 bases, and 14 bases had no gene match. Germline V gene sequence: CDR1 LNHDA, CDR2 SQIVND (reference sequence). This CDR3 is built from 16 residues.

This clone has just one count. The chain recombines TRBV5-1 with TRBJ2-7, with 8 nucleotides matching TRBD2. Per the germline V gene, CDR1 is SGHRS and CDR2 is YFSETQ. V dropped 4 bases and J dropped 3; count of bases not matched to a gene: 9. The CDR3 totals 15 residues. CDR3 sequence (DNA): TGCGCCAGCAGCCCCATAGCGGGAACGGACTACGAGCAGTACTTC. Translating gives CASSPIAGTDYEQYF.

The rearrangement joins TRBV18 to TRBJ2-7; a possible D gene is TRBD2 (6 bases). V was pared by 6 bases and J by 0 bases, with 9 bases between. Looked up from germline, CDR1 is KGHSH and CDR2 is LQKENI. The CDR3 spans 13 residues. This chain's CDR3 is CASSSSASYEQYF. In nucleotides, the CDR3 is TGTGCCAGCTCGTCTAGCGCCTCCTACGAGCAGTACTTC.

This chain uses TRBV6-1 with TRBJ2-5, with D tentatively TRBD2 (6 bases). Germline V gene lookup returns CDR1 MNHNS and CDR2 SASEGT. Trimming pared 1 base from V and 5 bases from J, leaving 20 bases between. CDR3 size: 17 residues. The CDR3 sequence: CASSEGRSGSGRETQYF. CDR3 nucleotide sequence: TGTGCCAGCAGTGAAGGGCGTAGCGGCAGCGGTCGGGAGACCCAGTACTTC.

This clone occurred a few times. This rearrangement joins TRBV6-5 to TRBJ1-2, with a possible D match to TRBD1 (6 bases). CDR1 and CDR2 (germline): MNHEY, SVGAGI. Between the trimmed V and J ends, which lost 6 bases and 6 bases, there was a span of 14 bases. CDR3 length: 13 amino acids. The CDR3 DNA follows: TGTGCCAGCAGAACGACGGGGGGCAATGGCTACACCTTC. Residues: CASRTTGGNGYTF.

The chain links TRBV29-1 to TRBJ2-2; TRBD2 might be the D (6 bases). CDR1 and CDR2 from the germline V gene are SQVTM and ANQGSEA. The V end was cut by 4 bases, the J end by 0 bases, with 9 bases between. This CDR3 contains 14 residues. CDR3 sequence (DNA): TGCAGCGTTGGGGGGGAAACGAACACCGGGGAGCTGTTTTTT. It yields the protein CSVGGETNTGELFF.

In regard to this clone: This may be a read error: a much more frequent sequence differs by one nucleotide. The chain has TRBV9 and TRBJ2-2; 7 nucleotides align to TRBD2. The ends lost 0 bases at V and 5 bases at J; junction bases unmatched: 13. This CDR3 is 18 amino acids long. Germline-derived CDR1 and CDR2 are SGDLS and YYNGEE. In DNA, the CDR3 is TGTGCCAGCAGCGTAGGACGGATAGTGGGAGGGCCAACCGGGGAGCTGTTTTTT. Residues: CASSVGRIVGGPTGELFF.

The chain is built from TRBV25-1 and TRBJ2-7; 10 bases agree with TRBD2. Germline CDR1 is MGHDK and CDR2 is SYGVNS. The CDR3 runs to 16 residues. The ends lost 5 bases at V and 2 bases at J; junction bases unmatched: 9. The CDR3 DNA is TGTGCCAGCAGTTTACCTGCTAGCGGGAGCACCTACGAGCAGTACTTC. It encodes CASSLPASGSTYEQYF.

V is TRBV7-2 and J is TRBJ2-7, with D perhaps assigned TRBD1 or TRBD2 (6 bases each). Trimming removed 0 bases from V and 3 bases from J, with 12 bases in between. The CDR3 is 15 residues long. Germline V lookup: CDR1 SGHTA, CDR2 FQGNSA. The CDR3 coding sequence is TGTGCCAGCAGCTTAGCAGTACAGGGAGGCTACGAGCAGTACTTC. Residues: CASSLAVQGGYEQYF.

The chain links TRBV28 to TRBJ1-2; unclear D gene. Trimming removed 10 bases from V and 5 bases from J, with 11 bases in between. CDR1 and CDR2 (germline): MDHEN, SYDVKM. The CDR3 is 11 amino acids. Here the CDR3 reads CATGRGYGYTF. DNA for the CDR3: TGTGCCACCGGGAGAGGGTATGGCTACACCTTC.

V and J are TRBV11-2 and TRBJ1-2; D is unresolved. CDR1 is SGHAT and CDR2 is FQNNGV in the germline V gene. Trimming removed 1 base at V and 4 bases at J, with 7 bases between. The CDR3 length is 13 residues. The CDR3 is CASSLGVGYGYTF. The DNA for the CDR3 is TGTGCCAGCAGCTTAGGGGTTGGCTATGGCTACACCTTC.

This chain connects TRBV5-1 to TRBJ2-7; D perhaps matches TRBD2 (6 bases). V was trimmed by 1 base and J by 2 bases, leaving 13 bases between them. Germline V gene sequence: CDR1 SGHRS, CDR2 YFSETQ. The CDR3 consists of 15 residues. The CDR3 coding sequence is TGCGCCAGCAGCTTGAGTTGGGGAGGTCCCTACGAGCAGTACTTC. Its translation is CASSLSWGGPYEQYF.

The CDR3: CASSMERDTQYF. CDR3 sequence (DNA): TGTGCCAGTAGTATGGAGCGAGATACGCAGTATTTT. This chain uses TRBV19 with TRBJ2-3, with D hard to call. Germline V gene sequence: CDR1 LNHDA, CDR2 SQIVND (reference sequence). V lost 3 bases and J lost 5, with 6 bases in between. The CDR3 extends over 12 amino acids.

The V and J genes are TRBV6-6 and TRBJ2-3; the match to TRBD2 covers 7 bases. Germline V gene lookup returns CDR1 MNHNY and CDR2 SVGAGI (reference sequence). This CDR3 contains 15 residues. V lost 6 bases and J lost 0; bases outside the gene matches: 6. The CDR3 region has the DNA TGTGCCAGCAGACCCCTAGCGGACAGCACAGATACGCAGTATTTT. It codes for CASRPLADSTDTQYF.

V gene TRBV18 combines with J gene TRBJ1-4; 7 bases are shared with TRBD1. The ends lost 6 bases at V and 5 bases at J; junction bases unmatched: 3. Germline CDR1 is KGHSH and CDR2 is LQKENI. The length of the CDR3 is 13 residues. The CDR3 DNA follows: TGTGCCAGCTCCCTGGGACAGAATGAAAAACTGTTTTTT. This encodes CASSLGQNEKLFF. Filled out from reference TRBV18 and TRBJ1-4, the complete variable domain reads NAGVMQNPRHLVRRRGQEARLRCSPMKGHSHVYWYRQLPEEGLKFMVYLQKENIIDESGMPKERFSAEFPKEGPSILRIQQVVRGDSAAYFCASSLGQNEKLFFGSGTQLSVL.

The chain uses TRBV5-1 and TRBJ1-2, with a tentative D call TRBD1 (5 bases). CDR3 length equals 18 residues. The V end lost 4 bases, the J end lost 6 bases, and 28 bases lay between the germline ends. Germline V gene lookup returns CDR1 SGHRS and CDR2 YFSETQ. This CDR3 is CASSPTGATGRQNDGYTF. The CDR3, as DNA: TGCGCCAGCAGCCCAACTGGGGCAACAGGAAGGCAGAACGATGGCTACACCTTC.

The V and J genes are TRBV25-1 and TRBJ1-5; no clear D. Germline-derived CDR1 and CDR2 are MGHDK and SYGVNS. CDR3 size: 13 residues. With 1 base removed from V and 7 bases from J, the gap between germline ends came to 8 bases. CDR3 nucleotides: TGTGCCAGCAGTGAATCTCCGGGGCAGCCCCAGCATTTT. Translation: CASSESPGQPQHF.